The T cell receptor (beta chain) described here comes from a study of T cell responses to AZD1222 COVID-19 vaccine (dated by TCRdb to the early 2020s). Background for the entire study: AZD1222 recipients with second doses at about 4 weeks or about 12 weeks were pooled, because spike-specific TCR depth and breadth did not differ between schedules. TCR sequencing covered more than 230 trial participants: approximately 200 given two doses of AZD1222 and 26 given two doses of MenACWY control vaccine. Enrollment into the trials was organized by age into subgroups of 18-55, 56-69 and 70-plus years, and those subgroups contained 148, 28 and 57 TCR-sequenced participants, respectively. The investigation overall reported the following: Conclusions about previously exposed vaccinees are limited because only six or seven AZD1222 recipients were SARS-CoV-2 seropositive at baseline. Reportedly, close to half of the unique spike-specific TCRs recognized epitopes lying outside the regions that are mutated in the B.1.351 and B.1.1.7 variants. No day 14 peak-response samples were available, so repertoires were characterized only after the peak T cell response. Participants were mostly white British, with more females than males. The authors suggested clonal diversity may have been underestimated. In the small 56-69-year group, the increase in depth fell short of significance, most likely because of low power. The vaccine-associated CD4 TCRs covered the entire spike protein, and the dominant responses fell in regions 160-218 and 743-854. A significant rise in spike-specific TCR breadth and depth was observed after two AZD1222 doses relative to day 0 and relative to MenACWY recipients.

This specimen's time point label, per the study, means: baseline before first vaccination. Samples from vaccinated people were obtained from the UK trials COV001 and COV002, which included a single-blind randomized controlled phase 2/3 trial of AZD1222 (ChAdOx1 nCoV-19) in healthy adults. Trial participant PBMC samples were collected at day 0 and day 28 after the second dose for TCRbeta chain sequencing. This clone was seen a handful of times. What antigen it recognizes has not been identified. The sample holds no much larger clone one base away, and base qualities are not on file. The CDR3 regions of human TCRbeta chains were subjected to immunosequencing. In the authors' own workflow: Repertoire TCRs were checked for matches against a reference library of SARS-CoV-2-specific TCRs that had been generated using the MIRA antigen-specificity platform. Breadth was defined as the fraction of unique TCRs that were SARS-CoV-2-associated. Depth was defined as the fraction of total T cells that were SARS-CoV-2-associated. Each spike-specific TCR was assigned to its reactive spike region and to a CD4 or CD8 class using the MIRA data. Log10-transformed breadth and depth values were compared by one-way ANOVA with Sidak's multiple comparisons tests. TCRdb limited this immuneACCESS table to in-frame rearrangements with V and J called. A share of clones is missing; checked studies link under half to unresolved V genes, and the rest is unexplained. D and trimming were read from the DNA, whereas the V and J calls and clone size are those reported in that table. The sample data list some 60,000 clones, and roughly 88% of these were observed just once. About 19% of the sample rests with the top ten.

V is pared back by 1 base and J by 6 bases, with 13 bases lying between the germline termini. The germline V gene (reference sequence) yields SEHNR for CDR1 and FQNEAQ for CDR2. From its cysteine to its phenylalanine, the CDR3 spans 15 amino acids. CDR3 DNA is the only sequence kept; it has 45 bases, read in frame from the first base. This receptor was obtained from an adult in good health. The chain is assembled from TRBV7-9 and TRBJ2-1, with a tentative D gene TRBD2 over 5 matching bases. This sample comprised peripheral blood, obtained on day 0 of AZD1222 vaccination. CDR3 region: CASSLGAQAGNEQFF. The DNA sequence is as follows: TGTGCCAGCAGCTTAGGGGCCCAGGCGGGCAATGAGCAGTTCTTC. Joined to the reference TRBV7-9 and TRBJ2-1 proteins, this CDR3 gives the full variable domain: DTGVSQNPRHKITKRGQNVTFRCDPISEHNRLYWYRQTLGQGPEFLTYFQNEAQLEKSRLLSDRFSAERPKGSFSTLEIQRTEQGDSAMYLCASSLGAQAGNEQFFGPGTRLTVL.